What follows are 11 T cell receptor beta chains derived from one specimen sequenced in a study of shared clonotypes between healthy human individuals. The method was immunoSEQ multiplex PCR; TCRdb's version includes in-frame clones alone and lacks a portion of them. The sample lists around 2.5 million clones, 93% seen once, with about 0.38% in the top ten. The specimen sequenced was naive CD4+ T cells from PBMCs. As for subset: CD45RA+ positively selected. The receptors here all came from a man aged 18 to 35 in good health. Some clones in this sample may be carry-over from other donors' samples.

This rearrangement joins TRBV5-1 to TRBJ2-1, with D hard to call. Looked up from germline, CDR1 is SGHRS and CDR2 is YFSETQ. The CDR3 runs to 13 residues. Trimming stripped 0 bases from V and 7 bases from J, with 8 bases between. The CDR3: CASSLAAVNEQFF. The CDR3 nucleotides are TGCGCCAGCAGCTTGGCCGCGGTGAATGAGCAGTTCTTC.

The gene calls are TRBV5-6 and TRBJ1-5; tentative D call: TRBD1 (6 bases). Trimming shortened V by 2 bases and J by 0 bases, and 12 bases separated the two germline ends. The CDR3 spans 16 residues. Germline CDR1 is SGHDT and CDR2 is YYEEEE. CDR3 sequence reads: CASSFRGLVSNQPQHF. In DNA, the CDR3 is TGTGCCAGCAGCTTTCGGGGGCTAGTTAGCAATCAGCCCCAGCATTTT.

The chain has TRBV11-1 and TRBJ2-5; D may be TRBD1 (5 bases). The CDR3 has 15 residues. Trimming removed 1 base from V and 5 bases from J, with 14 bases in between. CDR1 and CDR2 from the germline V gene are SGHAT and FQDESV (reference sequence). The CDR3 nucleotides are TGTGCCAGCAGCTTAGGTCTCAGGGCATTGGAGACCCAGTACTTC. Protein sequence: CASSLGLRALETQYF.

A single count supports this clone. The chain couples TRBV28 to TRBJ2-7; D may be TRBD1 or TRBD2 (5 bases each). This CDR3 spans 14 amino acids. V shed 6 bases and J shed 0 bases, with 12 bases lying between them. Germline lookup yields CDR1 MDHEN and CDR2 SYDVKM. Here the CDR3 DNA reads TGTGCCAGCAGCCGGGACCCGTACTCCTACGAGCAGTACTTC. Translated: CASSRDPYSYEQYF. Using reference TRBV28 and TRBJ2-7 for the parts outside the CDR3, the full variable domain is DVKVTQSSRYLVKRTGEKVFLECVQDMDHENMFWYRQDPGLGLRLIYFSYDVKMKEKGDIPEGYSVSREKKERFSLILESASTNQTSMYLCASSRDPYSYEQYFGPGTRLTVT.

The chain employs TRBV5-1 and TRBJ1-1; D is unresolved. Between the trimmed V and J ends, which lost 4 bases and 0 bases, there was a span of 13 bases. This CDR3 has 15 amino acids. CDR1 is SGHRS and CDR2 is YFSETQ in the germline V gene. CDR3 coding DNA: TGCGCCAGCAGCCGCGGTTCGGCTCTGAACACTGAAGCTTTCTTT. Encoded protein: CASSRGSALNTEAFF.

The V and J genes are TRBV28 and TRBJ2-2, with D uncertain. Trimming took off 6 bases at V and 4 bases at J, with 12 bases between the two ends. Germline CDR1 reads MDHEN; CDR2 reads SYDVKM. This CDR3 contains 14 residues. The CDR3 here is CASSSRHLTGELFF. The CDR3 coding sequence is TGTGCCAGCAGCTCCCGACACCTCACCGGGGAGCTGTTTTTT.

The chain is built from TRBV4-2 and TRBJ2-1; D perhaps matches TRBD2 (6 bases). The ends were cut back, 4 bases at V and 15 bases at J, with 22 bases in the middle. The CDR3 is 14 amino acids. CDR1 and CDR2 from the germline V gene are LGHNA and YNFKEQ. The CDR3 is CASSLMEGDARVFF. The CDR3 region has the DNA TGTGCCAGCAGCCTGATGGAGGGCGACGCCCGAGTGTTCTTC.

This clone showed up just a few times. Other DNA sequences within the sample encode an identical CDR3. This chain connects TRBV5-1 to TRBJ2-7, with TRBD2 matching over 14 bases. Trimming at V came to 4 bases and at J to 1 base, leaving 4 bases not matched to a gene. This CDR3 contains 16 residues. CDR1 and CDR2 (germline): SGHRS, YFSETQ. The CDR3: CASSRGTSGSSYEQYF. The CDR3 nucleotides are TGCGCCAGCAGCCGAGGGACTAGCGGGAGTTCCTACGAGCAGTACTTC.

J is TRBJ2-3 and V is TRBV7-3, with D perhaps assigned TRBD1 or TRBD2 (5 bases each). This CDR3 is 13 amino acids long. V was trimmed by 6 bases and J by 6 bases, leaving 13 bases between them. Germline V gene data show CDR1 as SGHTA and CDR2 as FQGTGA. The CDR3 region has the DNA TGTGCCAGCAGGGCAACCGGGACCGATACGCAGTATTTT. It specifies CASRATGTDTQYF.

The rearrangement links TRBV27 to TRBJ1-2; 8 bases align to TRBD1. CDR1 MNHEY and CDR2 SMNVEV come from the germline V gene (reference sequence). CDR3 length equals 15 residues. The ends lost 2 bases at V and 9 bases at J; junction bases unmatched: 11. CDR3 sequence: CASSLEGGRGQSYTF. The CDR3 DNA follows: TGTGCCAGCAGTTTAGAGGGGGGCAGGGGGCAGAGCTACACCTTC.

J is TRBJ2-1 and V is TRBV9; TRBD2 is a possible D gene (6 bases). Germline CDR1 SGDLS, CDR2 YYNGEE. V lost 0 bases to trimming and J lost 9 bases, with 19 bases between them. The CDR3 is 16 residues long. The CDR3 DNA is TGTGCCAGCAGCGTAGTTGGGGGGATTGGCTATGGTGAGCAGTTCTTC. It translates to CASSVVGGIGYGEQFF. Full variable domain (remainder filled in from reference TRBV9 and TRBJ2-1): DSGVTQTPKHLITATGQRVTLRCSPRSGDLSVYWYQQSLDQGLQFLIQYYNGEERAKGNILERFSAQQFPDLHSELNLSSLELGDSALYFCASSVVGGIGYGEQFFGPGTRLTVL.